The rows below give T cell receptor beta chains drawn from one sample of a study of blood T cell repertoires in COVID-19. Measured with immunoSEQ multiplex PCR; TCRdb has only the in-frame clones, and not every one. The table lists around 200,000 clones, roughly 80% of them singletons. Sequenced material: peripheral blood. These receptors came from a woman of 80 years or more with active or convalescent COVID-19. Both conserved end residues are part of each CDR3. D genes are given only for firm matches. Clone size, where shown, is once, few, many, or a class for clones that have expanded.

J gene,D gene,clone size,V gene,CDR3 DNA,CDR3 protein
TRBJ2-1,.,.,TRBV18,TGTGCCAGCTCACCCCGGGCGGGACGTAATAACAATGAGCAGTTCTTC,CASSPRAGRNNNEQFF
TRBJ2-1,TRBD2,.,TRBV20-1,TGCAGTGCTAGTTCTACCCTAGCGGGGTCCTACAATGAGCAGTTCTTC,CSASSTLAGSYNEQFF
TRBJ2-6,TRBD1,.,TRBV4-2,TGTGCCAGCGCGAGGGACAGGGGCTACTCTGGGGCCAACGTCCTGACTTTC,CASARDRGYSGANVLTF
TRBJ2-7,TRBD1,.,TRBV6-5,TGTGCCAGCAGTTACTCGCAACAGGGGGCATACGAGCAGTACTTC,CASSYSQQGAYEQYF
TRBJ1-1,.,.,TRBV20-1,TGCAGGGGGGCCTGGGGGACTGAAGCTTTCTTT,CRGAWGTEAFF
TRBJ2-1,TRBD2,.,TRBV19,TGTGCCACCAGACTAGCGGGAGAGAGGGTTGGGGAGCAGTTCTTC,CATRLAGERVGEQFF
TRBJ1-1,.,.,TRBV15,TGTGCCACCAGCAGAGAAGAGGGTACTGAAGCTTTCTTT,CATSREEGTEAFF
TRBJ1-5,TRBD1,few,TRBV27,TGTGCCAGCAGTCTGACCCGACAGGGGCAGCAACAGCCCCAGCATTTT,CASSLTRQGQQQPQHF
TRBJ2-1,TRBD2,.,TRBV4-3,TGCGCCAGCAGCCAAGAGGTCGGGGGGGTTACGAGCTCCTACAATGAGCAGTTCTTC,CASSQEVGGVTSSYNEQFF
TRBJ2-7,TRBD1,.,TRBV7-2,TGTGCCAGCAGCCCTATGGGACAGGGGGTGGACGAGCAGTACTTC,CASSPMGQGVDEQYF